These T cell receptor beta chains were read from a single sample in a study of blood T cell repertoires in COVID-19. Method: immunoSEQ multiplex PCR; TCRdb's copy keeps in-frame clones and lacks some. The profile shows roughly 120,000 clones, approximately 84% of them singletons. The sample was peripheral blood. Every receptor here comes from an older woman with acute or convalescent COVID-19. The CDR3 runs from the conserved cysteine through the conserved F or W. The order of the fields is J gene, clone size, CDR3 length, V gene, D gene, CDR3 DNA, CDR3 protein. D genes are given only for firm matches. Not all rows give a size; the values are once, few, many and, for expanded clones, a class.

TRBJ2-3 . 15 TRBV6-6 TRBD1 TGTGCCAGCAGTTACGAGGGCAGGGGGCTAGCTACGCAGTATTTT CASSYEGRGLATQYF
TRBJ2-7 once 15 TRBV4-2 . TGTGCCAGCAGCCAGGAACAGGGGAGGACCTACGAGCAGTACTTC CASSQEQGRTYEQYF
TRBJ1-4 few 14 TRBV19 TRBD1 TGTGCCAGTAAAAAGGGACAGGGACCTGAAAAACTGTTTTTT CASKKGQGPEKLFF
TRBJ2-6 once 18 TRBV7-6 . TGTGCCAGCAGCCCATCAGGTTGGCATTCAGCTGGGGCCAACGTCCTGACTTTC CASSPSGWHSAGANVLTF
TRBJ1-1 few 13 TRBV24-1 TRBD1 TGTGCCACCTCCGGGACAGGCAACACTGAAGCTTTCTTT CATSGTGNTEAFF
TRBJ1-1 . 14 TRBV7-9 . TGTGCCAGCAGCTCCTTAGGCGGGGTCCCTGAAGCTTTCTTT CASSSLGGVPEAFF
TRBJ1-2 few 13 TRBV12-3/TRBV12-4 . TGTGCCAGCAGTTTTGGCAGAAACTATGGCTACACCTTC CASSFGRNYGYTF
TRBJ1-2 . 14 TRBV2 TRBD1 TGTGCCAGCATCTCGGGACAGGTTGGATTGGGCTACACCTTC CASISGQVGLGYTF
TRBJ2-2 . 16 TRBV4-1 TRBD2 TGCGCCAGCAGCCCTCTTAGCGGGGGGTACACCGGGGAGCTGTTTTTT CASSPLSGGYTGELFF
TRBJ1-2 . 14 TRBV20-1 TRBD1 TGCAGTGCTAGTGAGGGGGCCCGTAACTATGGCTACACCTTC CSASEGARNYGYTF
TRBJ1-1 once 12 TRBV2 . TGTGCCAGCAGTGTAGGGGGAACTGAAGCTTTCTTT CASSVGGTEAFF
TRBJ1-1 . 15 TRBV27 TRBD1 TGTGCCAGCAGTCAACAGGGGGCTGGGAACACTGAAGCTTTCTTT CASSQQGAGNTEAFF
TRBJ1-2 . 15 TRBV18 TRBD1 TGTGCCAGCTCGCCCGGACAGGGGGTCGACTATGGCTACACCTTC CASSPGQGVDYGYTF
TRBJ2-5 . 13 TRBV30 TRBD2 TGTGCCTCATCCCGACTAGCGGAAGAGACCCAGTACTTC CASSRLAEETQYF
TRBJ1-4 once 14 TRBV5-8 . TGTGCCAGCAGCTTGCAGGGGAACGATGAAAAACTGTTTTTT CASSLQGNDEKLFF
TRBJ2-5 . 13 TRBV19 . TGTGCCAGTTCTTCCGGGGGAAAAGAGACCCAGTACTTC CASSSGGKETQYF
TRBJ2-1 . 16 TRBV14 TRBD1 TGTGCCAGCAGCCGTTTCTGGAAGGGACAGGACAATGAGCAGTTCTTC CASSRFWKGQDNEQFF
TRBJ2-7 . 12 TRBV28 . TGTGCCAGCAGTCCCCCTACCTACGAGCAGTACTTC CASSPPTYEQYF
TRBJ2-3 . 16 TRBV9 . TGTGCCAGCAGCGTAGAGACAGTCCAGGCGAAAGATACGCAGTATTTT CASSVETVQAKDTQYF
TRBJ2-5 . 16 TRBV28 TRBD2 TGTGCCAGCAGTTTCGTCCCTAGCGGGTACCAAGAGACCCAGTACTTC CASSFVPSGYQETQYF
TRBJ1-6 . 15 TRBV6-5 . TGTGCCTCTGGCGAAGTCAGGGGTGGCAATTCACCCCTCCACTTT CASGEVRGGNSPLHF
TRBJ1-2 few 15 TRBV30 . TGTGCCTGGAGTGTGGAGGGAGTTAGTGACTATGGCTACACCTTC CAWSVEGVSDYGYTF
TRBJ1-1 . 13 TRBV19 . TGTGCCAGTAGTAATACAGGAAACACTGAAGCTTTCTTT CASSNTGNTEAFF
TRBJ1-5 . 12 TRBV2 . TGTGCCAGCAGTGCACAGAATCAGCCCCAGCATTTT CASSAQNQPQHF
TRBJ1-1 . 13 TRBV7-8 . TGTGCCAGCAGCCCCCCCGGGACAAAGAAAGCTTTCTTT CASSPPGTKKAFF
TRBJ1-2 . 13 TRBV6-5 . TGTGCCAGCAGCGTCCCGGCAGGTGGGGGCTACACCTTC CASSVPAGGGYTF
TRBJ1-4 . 14 TRBV4-1 . TGCGCCAGCAGCGAAGCGGGGAGCGGGGAAAAACTGTTTTTT CASSEAGSGEKLFF
TRBJ1-1 . 12 TRBV7-9 . TGTGCCAGCAGCCAACAGGGTCTTGAAGCTTTCTTT CASSQQGLEAFF
TRBJ2-1 . 16 TRBV18 . TGTGCCAGCTCACCCAGCTCGGGGTCAAAAGGCAATGAGCAGTTCTTC CASSPSSGSKGNEQFF
TRBJ2-7 once 15 TRBV5-4 . TGTGCCAGCAGCCCGCCCCCAGGGACTCCAGGGGGGTGGTACTTC CASSPPPGTPGGWYF
TRBJ2-2 . 12 TRBV6-5 . TGTGCCAGCGTGACTTCCACCGGGGAGCTGTTTTTT CASVTSTGELFF
TRBJ2-2 . 13 TRBV7-8 . TGTGCCAGCAGCCCTTCGACAGGACGGGAGCTGTTTTTT CASSPSTGRELFF
TRBJ2-2 . 13 TRBV7-2 . TGTGCCAGCAGCGCTCGACAACGGCGGGGCGAGTTTTTT CASSARQRRGEFF
TRBJ2-3 . 13 TRBV9 . TGTGCCAGCAGCTTTCGTAGCACAGATACGCAGTATTTT CASSFRSTDTQYF
TRBJ2-2 . 15 TRBV5-4 TRBD1 TGTGCCAGCAGCTCACAGGGGGCCTTCACCGGGGAGCTGTTTTTT CASSSQGAFTGELFF
TRBJ1-4 . 16 TRBV6-2/TRBV6-3 TRBD1 TGTGCCAGCAGTTCAAGTTACTGGACAGGGAATGAAAAACTGTTTTTT CASSSSYWTGNEKLFF
TRBJ1-5 . 18 TRBV21-1 . TGTGCCAGCAGCAAAGGAAAAAGAAGTGGCAGAGGAAATCAGCCCCAGCATTTT CASSKGKRSGRGNQPQHF
TRBJ2-4 . 13 TRBV28 . TGTGCCAGCAGTCCGGGAGTCAAAAACATTCAGTACTTC CASSPGVKNIQYF
TRBJ1-1 once 13 TRBV7-2 . TGTGCCGGACGACAGAATTTGAACACTGAAGCTTTCTTT CAGRQNLNTEAFF
TRBJ1-1 . 15 TRBV4-1 . TGCGCCAGCAGCCAAGAACCGACAAGAGATCGTGAAGCTTTCTTT CASSQEPTRDREAFF
TRBJ1-1 once 11 TRBV2 . TGTGCCAGACGGGTTTCAGCTGAAGCTTTCTTT CARRVSAEAFF
TRBJ1-1 . 18 TRBV27 TRBD1 TGTGCCAGCAGTTCCCGGGACAGGGGCGTATTTCAGGGCACTGAAGCTTTCTTT CASSSRDRGVFQGTEAFF
TRBJ1-6 . 12 TRBV11-2 . TGTGCCAGCAGGAATCTAAATTCACCCCTCCACTTT CASRNLNSPLHF
TRBJ2-4 once 15 TRBV7-9 TRBD1 TGTGCCAGCAGCTCCTCCGGGACAGGGGGAAACATTCAGTACTTC CASSSSGTGGNIQYF
TRBJ2-5 . 14 TRBV7-3 . TGTGCCAGCAGCTTATTCGGCGGGAAAGAGACCCAGTACTTC CASSLFGGKETQYF
TRBJ2-2 . 15 TRBV18 TRBD1 TGTGCCAGCTCACTACCAGGACAGGTCACCGGGGAGCTGTTTTTT CASSLPGQVTGELFF
TRBJ1-6 . 13 TRBV7-2 . TGTGCCAGCAGCCCTCCCGGTGGTTCACCCCTCCACTTT CASSPPGGSPLHF
TRBJ2-1 . 15 TRBV6-5 TRBD1 TGTGCCAGCAGGGGAGGGACAGGGGTTTACCATGAGCAGTTCTTC CASRGGTGVYHEQFF
TRBJ1-6 . 13 TRBV3-1/TRBV3-2 . TGTGCCAGCAGCCCCGGACAGAATTCACCCCTCCACTTT CASSPGQNSPLHF
TRBJ1-1 . 15 TRBV5-6 . TGTGCCAGCAGCTCCCCTCTCCAGGGCCCCACTGAAGCTTTCTTT CASSSPLQGPTEAFF